The 6 T cell receptor beta chains listed next were all sequenced from one sample in a study of cytomegalovirus exposure and HLA in healthy donors. The PCR employed 60 Vbeta primers together with 13 Jbeta primers. The data were produced by immunoSEQ multiplex PCR, yet TCRdb's version contains in-frame clones alone and is incomplete. The repertoire consists of about 160,000 clones, with approximately 80% occurring once and the leading ten covering roughly 3.6%. The sample comprised PBMCs. The receptors derive from a man aged 25-45 years in good health and CMV-seropositive.

The gene calls are TRBV10-3 and TRBJ2-5, with D maybe TRBD2 (5 bases). The V end was cut by 4 bases, the J end by 0 bases, with 15 bases between. The length of the CDR3 is 16 residues. Germline CDR1 reads ENHRY; CDR2 reads SYGVKD. The CDR3 DNA follows: TGTGCCATCAGTGGAGCGAACTCGGGGAACCAAGAGACCCAGTACTTC. Translated: CAISGANSGNQETQYF.

The genes are TRBV28 and TRBJ2-7; D possibly corresponds to TRBD2 (5 bases). Germline CDR1 is MDHEN and CDR2 is SYDVKM. The CDR3 is 15 residues long. Trimming took 5 bases from V and 0 from J, leaving 14 bases between them. CDR3 residues: CASSPGLTSSYEQYF. In DNA, the CDR3 is TGTGCCAGCAGTCCCGGACTTACGAGCTCCTACGAGCAGTACTTC.

V gene TRBV5-1 combines with J gene TRBJ1-1, with 7 bases identical to TRBD1. The CDR3 has 13 residues. The germline gives CDR1 SGHRS, CDR2 YFSETQ. V was pared by 4 bases and J by 7 bases, with 7 bases of the junction left unmatched. The CDR3 DNA reads as TGCGCCAGCAGCGAGGGGGCGGCCTATGAAGCTTTCTTT. Translated, it gives CASSEGAAYEAFF.

The V and J genes are TRBV29-1 and TRBJ2-1, with D perhaps matching TRBD1 (5 bases). The germline V gene has CDR1 SQVTM and CDR2 ANQGSEA. The V end lost 6 bases, the J end lost 5 bases, and 8 bases lay between the germline ends. This CDR3 comprises 11 residues. The CDR3 sequence is CSVLGDNEQFF. In nucleotides, the CDR3 is TGCAGCGTCTTAGGGGACAATGAGCAGTTCTTC.

This rearrangement joins TRBV27 to TRBJ1-1; TRBD1 agrees at 9 bases. CDR3 length: 15 residues. With 3 bases clipped from V and 5 bases from J, the junction kept 7 bases outside the gene matches. CDR1 and CDR2 (germline): MNHEY, SMNVEV (reference sequence). The CDR3 is CASSFTGGLGTEAFF. In DNA, the CDR3 is TGTGCCAGCAGTTTTACAGGGGGCCTAGGAACTGAAGCTTTCTTT.

The chain uses TRBV25-1 and TRBJ2-7; maybe TRBD1 (5 bases). Trimming took off 6 bases at V and 0 bases at J, with 12 bases between the two ends. The CDR3 spans 14 residues. Looked up from germline, CDR1 is MGHDK and CDR2 is SYGVNS. The CDR3 sequence: CASRSQGSSYEQYF. CDR3 sequence (DNA): TGTGCCAGCAGGAGTCAGGGCAGCTCCTACGAGCAGTACTTC.